These T cell receptor beta chains were read from a single sample in a study of T cells in Graves' hyperthyroidism and ophthalmopathy. MiXCR, run by TCRdb on the multiplex PCR reads, gives a single entry per CDR3 protein. This sample carries around 690,000 distinct CDR3 sequences, about a fifth of them seen once, and the ten largest clones take over 30%. Source material: blood. Source of these receptors: a man aged 30-40 years with Graves' ophthalmopathy. Each CDR3 is given without its conserved first and last residue.

CDR3 protein	V gene	J gene
SVEDTNRGRHNEQF	TRBV29-1	TRBJ2-1
ASSDGGLGNTIY	TRBV2	TRBJ1-3
ASSHGQGYNTEAF	TRBV7-8	TRBJ1-1
ASSPDLGEAF	TRBV3-1	TRBJ1-1
ASRPWVAGAKDTQY	TRBV6-1	TRBJ2-3
ASSIRQGTNYGYT	TRBV6-1	TRBJ1-2
ASRLDWRGSETQY	TRBV28	TRBJ2-5
ASSLAVRPYYGYT	TRBV7-8	TRBJ1-2
ASSYQSRGNEQF	TRBV6-8	TRBJ2-1
ASGGYPGEQY	TRBV19	TRBJ2-7
ASSDPLAGVGTGELF	TRBV9	TRBJ2-2
SASRGPNTEAF	TRBV20-1	TRBJ1-1
ASSGPAGTDTEAF	TRBV9	TRBJ1-1
ASSLDPSSYNEQF	TRBV28	TRBJ2-1
ASVLAAGSSYNEQF	TRBV11-2	TRBJ2-1
ASSLEHGAYEQY	TRBV7-9	TRBJ2-7